The 30 T cell receptor beta chains below come from one sample, sequenced in a study of metastatic and nonmetastatic thyroid tumors. TCRdb re-called the PCR reads with MiXCR. The top ten hold under 9% of the sample, which has some 90,000 clones, approximately 9% seen once. All patients were treatment-naive before thyroid surgery. Sequenced input: blood. The source is a female donor with papillary thyroid cancer or a benign thyroid nodule (not recorded which). Some clones in this sample may be carry-over from other donors' samples.

This clone was recorded at least ten times. V usage is TRBV5-1 and J usage is TRBJ2-7; the D gene is possibly TRBD1 (7 bases). The CDR3 length is 13 residues. Germline-derived CDR1 and CDR2 are SGHRS and YFSETQ. V was cut by 4 bases and J by 7 bases, with 15 bases left in between. CDR3 in amino acids: CASSQGGGTEQYF. The CDR3 nucleotides are TGCGCCAGCAGCCAAGGGGGCGGGACGGAGCAGTACTTC.

The sample holds many counts of this clone. The CDR3 sequence: CASSLARGEYGYTF. The CDR3 DNA reads TGTGCCAGCAGCTTAGCGAGGGGGGAGTATGGCTACACCTTC. J is TRBJ1-2 and V is TRBV7-9; D is possibly TRBD1 (6 bases). V was clipped by 0 bases and J by 5 bases, with 10 bases between them. The CDR3 covers 14 residues. CDR1 and CDR2 (germline): SEHNR, FQNEAQ (reference sequence).

There are a few counts of this clone. The genes are TRBV12-3 or TRBV12-4 and TRBJ1-1; 9 bases are a match to TRBD1. The length of the CDR3 is 15 residues. Trimming cost V 3 bases and J 4 bases; bases outside gene matches: 6. The DNA of the CDR3 is TGTGCCAGCAGTTTCGGGGGACAGGGTATCACTGAAGCTTTCTTT. It encodes CASSFGGQGITEAFF.

This clone was picked up many times. Different DNA sequences within this sample yield the same CDR3. This chain joins TRBV9 and TRBJ2-1; D is undetermined. Germline V gene data show CDR1 as SGDLS and CDR2 as YYNGEE. The CDR3 has 11 residues. Trimming pared 0 bases from V and 10 bases from J, leaving 5 bases between. The CDR3 DNA follows: TGTGCCAGCAGCGTAGAGTACGAGCAGTTCTTC. This encodes CASSVEYEQFF.

This clone was recorded at least ten times. This chain joins TRBV5-1 and TRBJ2-2, with D tentatively TRBD2 (5 bases). V dropped 0 bases and J dropped 1 base, with 10 bases sitting between them. Germline values: CDR1 SGHRS, CDR2 YFSETQ. The CDR3 contains 16 residues. The CDR3 region is CASSLGAAVNTGELFF. The CDR3 DNA reads as TGCGCCAGCAGCTTGGGAGCAGCGGTGAACACCGGGGAGCTGTTTTTT.

This clone appeared many times. Germline and junction disagree at one end, which may indicate a read error. The chain links TRBV7-9 to TRBJ1-5; tentative D call: TRBD1 (5 bases). The germline gives CDR1 SEHNR, CDR2 FQNEAQ (reference sequence). CDR3 length: 17 amino acids. CDR3 residues: CASSLAGGVPGNQPQHF. CDR3 sequence (DNA): TGTGCCAGCAGCCTAGCGGGAGGGGTGCCGGGCAATCAGCCCCAGCATTTT.

This clone showed up just once. This chain's CDR3 is CSAVGQGLNEQYF. The CDR3 nucleotides are TGCAGTGCCGTCGGACAGGGTTTGAACGAGCAGTACTTC. The gene calls are TRBV20-1 and TRBJ2-7; 8 nucleotides agree with TRBD1. The CDR3 extends over 13 amino acids. Germline V lookup: CDR1 DFQATT, CDR2 SNEGSKA (reference sequence). The V and J ends lost 6 bases and 5 bases, in that order; junction bases with no gene match: 9.

This clone was seen repeatedly, ten times or more. The chain couples TRBV27 to TRBJ2-7, with 7 positions matching TRBD1. The V and J ends lost 5 bases and 3 bases, in that order; junction bases with no gene match: 10. This CDR3 has 15 residues. Germline CDR1 reads MNHEY; CDR2 reads SMNVEV (reference sequence). CDR3 sequence reads: CASSTNRQGIYEQYF. The CDR3 nucleotides are TGTGCCAGCAGTACAAACAGACAGGGCATCTACGAGCAGTACTTC.

This clone came up many times. CDR3: CASSEQGSNYGYTF. As DNA, the CDR3 is TGTGCCAGCAGTGAACAGGGATCCAACTATGGCTACACCTTC. The rearrangement uses TRBV2 and TRBJ1-2, with D perhaps matching TRBD1 (5 bases). The CDR3 sequence is 14 residues long. Germline CDR1 SNHLY, CDR2 FYNNEI. With 2 bases removed from V and 2 bases from J, the gap between germline ends came to 9 bases.

This clone is classed as medium-sized. The gene calls are TRBV28 and TRBJ1-2; D unresolved. V lost 6 bases and J lost 1, with 6 bases in between. Germline V gene data show CDR1 as MDHEN and CDR2 as SYDVKM. The CDR3 length is 12 residues. CDR3 sequence reads: CASSYLNYGYTF. CDR3 DNA sequence: TGTGCCAGCAGCTACCTTAACTATGGCTACACCTTC.

Many counts were recorded for this clone. V and J are TRBV20-1 and TRBJ2-5; the D call may be TRBD1 or TRBD2 (5 bases each). The germline V gene encodes CDR1 DFQATT and CDR2 SNEGSKA (reference sequence). The CDR3 has 15 amino acids. The germline V and J ends were trimmed by 5 bases and 4 bases, with 20 bases remaining between them. CDR3 amino acids: CSALRPGPLIETQYF. In nucleotides, the CDR3 is TGCAGTGCTCTACGCCCGGGGCCCCTCATAGAGACCCAGTACTTC.

This clone came up many times. Here the CDR3 DNA reads TGCGCCAGCAGCTTGGAGGTGGGGCAGGACTATGGCTACACCTTC. Amino acids: CASSLEVGQDYGYTF. The V call is TRBV5-1, the J call TRBJ1-2, with D perhaps matching TRBD1 (5 bases). V was cut by 0 bases and J by 3 bases, with 12 bases left in between. CDR3 size: 15 residues. The germline CDR1 and CDR2 sequences are SGHRS and YFSETQ. The full variable domain, in which reference TRBV5-1 and TRBJ1-2 provide the parts outside the CDR3, is KAGVTQTPRYLIKTRGQQVTLSCSPISGHRSVSWYQQTPGQGLQFLFEYFSETQRNKGNFPGRFSGRQFSNSRSEMNVSTLELGDSALYLCASSLEVGQDYGYTFGSGTRLTVV.

Many counts were recorded for this clone. The V gene is TRBV20-1, the J gene TRBJ2-3, with 12 bases aligning to TRBD2. Germline trimming cut 4 bases from V and 2 bases from J; bases unmatched to any gene: 10. Germline CDR1 and CDR2: DFQATT and SNEGSKA (reference sequence). This CDR3 contains 17 residues. The CDR3 coding sequence is TGCAGTGCTAACCCGACTAGCGGGGGCCTATACACAGATACGCAGTATTTT. It is translated as CSANPTSGGLYTDTQYF.

About this clone itself: One base away lies a much larger clone, so this may be a sequencing read error. The chain combines TRBV10-1 with TRBJ2-5, with TRBD2 matching over 11 bases. The CDR3 covers 16 residues. CDR1 and CDR2 from the germline V gene are WNHNN and SYGVQD (reference sequence). The V and J ends lost 8 bases and 2 bases, in that order; junction bases with no gene match: 10. This CDR3 is CASGGGTSGLQETQYF. CDR3 nucleotides: TGCGCCAGCGGTGGTGGGACTAGCGGACTACAAGAGACCCAGTACTTC.

V usage is TRBV6-1 and J usage is TRBJ1-5; D ambiguous. With 1 base removed from V and 6 bases from J, the gap between germline ends came to 13 bases. The CDR3 has 15 residues. From germline, CDR1 is MNHNS and CDR2 SASEGT. The CDR3 region is CASSEVDVPSQPQHF. CDR3 DNA sequence: TGTGCCAGCAGTGAAGTTGATGTACCCAGTCAGCCCCAGCATTTT.

This clone was counted ten times or more. The chain employs TRBV2 and TRBJ2-2; 7 bases agree with TRBD1. Germline V gene sequence: CDR1 SNHLY, CDR2 FYNNEI. J gave up 2 bases and V 9 bases, and 6 bases lay outside the gene matches. This CDR3 contains 14 residues. The CDR3 loop reads CARDRARNTGELFF. The CDR3 DNA follows: TGTGCCAGAGACAGGGCTCGTAACACCGGGGAGCTGTTTTTT.

In its sample, this clone was seen many times. Other DNA variants within this sample encode the same CDR3. The chain has TRBV2 and TRBJ2-7; tentative D call: TRBD1 (5 bases). Germline loops: CDR1 SNHLY, CDR2 FYNNEI. This CDR3 has 13 amino acids. V was trimmed by 3 bases and J by 5 bases, leaving 11 bases between them. The CDR3 DNA follows: TGTGCCAGCAGTGACGATCTGGACAACGAGCAGTACTTC. Protein: CASSDDLDNEQYF.

The chain carries TRBV20-1 and TRBJ1-6; no reliable D call. Deletions cut 8 bases from V and 5 bases from J, with 19 bases between. This CDR3 contains 15 residues. Per the germline V gene, CDR1 is DFQATT and CDR2 is SNEGSKA (reference sequence). The CDR3 DNA reads TGCAGTTCTCGAGGGTCCCGTGGTAATAATTCACCCCTCCACTTT. Amino acids: CSSRGSRGNNSPLHF.

The sample holds many counts of this clone. J is TRBJ2-3 and V is TRBV5-1, with D uncertain. V shed 0 bases and J shed 0 bases, with 11 bases lying between them. CDR1 is SGHRS and CDR2 is YFSETQ in the germline V gene. The CDR3 is 16 residues long. The CDR3 is CASSLAEGPSTDTQYF. The CDR3, as DNA: TGCGCCAGCAGCTTGGCCGAAGGACCTAGCACAGATACGCAGTATTTT.

This clone is judged medium-sized. In DNA form, the CDR3 reads TGTGCCAGCAGTTATGGGAGGGTCAAGGCCATTTCACCCCTCCACTTT. This sequence encodes CASSYGRVKAISPLHF. V usage is TRBV6-2 or TRBV6-3 and J usage is TRBJ1-6; D ambiguous. Deletions cut 3 bases from V and 9 bases from J, with 18 bases between. CDR3 length equals 16 residues. The germline V gene has CDR1 MNHEY and CDR2 SVGEGT.

The sample holds many counts of this clone. The junction does not match germline at one end; this may be a read error. The chain couples TRBV7-9 to TRBJ2-1; D not resolved. The length of the CDR3 is 9 residues. Per the germline V gene, CDR1 is SEHNR and CDR2 is FQNEAQ (reference sequence). The CDR3: CASSGSLTF. CDR3 coding DNA: TGTGCCAGCAGCGGATCCTTGACATTC.

This clone was counted ten times or more. V and J are TRBV19 and TRBJ1-5; 10 bases match TRBD1. V shed 7 bases and J 6 bases; nucleotides not matched to a gene: 18. CDR1 LNHDA and CDR2 SQIVND come from the germline V gene (reference sequence). CDR3 size: 18 residues. Here the CDR3 DNA reads TGTGCCAGTAAGACTGAGGGGGACAGGGGTAGTGTAACTCAGCCCCAGCATTTT. It yields the protein CASKTEGDRGSVTQPQHF.

This clone was counted only a few times. Since a much larger clone is just one base distant, this may be a read error. This chain joins TRBV20-1 and TRBJ1-6; tentatively, D is TRBD1 (6 bases). Looked up from germline, CDR1 is DFQATT and CDR2 is SNEGSKA (reference sequence). Trimming left V 3 bases short and J 8 bases short, with 8 bases between. This CDR3 region has 12 residues. The CDR3 nucleotides are TGCAGTGCTAGTGAGGGGGATTCACCCCTCCACTTT. Its protein product is CSASEGDSPLHF.

The sample holds many counts of this clone. The CDR3, as DNA: TGTGCCAGCAGCGTAGGGAGACTAGCGGGGGGCGGGGTACAAGAGACCCAGTACTTC. It is translated as CASSVGRLAGGGVQETQYF. This sequence joins TRBV9 and TRBJ2-5, with 13 bases identical to TRBD2. Germline V CDR1 and CDR2: SGDLS, YYNGEE. The CDR3 length is 19 residues. The V gene end was trimmed by 0 bases and the J gene end by 2 bases; junction bases not matched to a gene: 10.

About this clone: A clone one base away is much larger, so this may be a read error. The V call is TRBV5-6, the J call TRBJ2-5; no reliable D call. From germline, CDR1 is SGHDT and CDR2 YYEEEE. This CDR3 is 11 amino acids long. The DNA of the CDR3 is TGTGCCAGCATCTTGGGGGAGACCCAGTACTTC. Protein sequence: CASILGETQYF. Full variable domain (missing parts from reference TRBV5-6 and TRBJ2-5): DAGVTQSPTHLIKTRGQQVTLRCSPKSGHDTVSWYQQALGQGPQFIFQYYEEEERQRGNFPDRFSGHQFPNYSSELNVNALLLGDSALYLCASILGETQYFGPGTRLLVL.

Note on this clone: One junction end disagrees with the germline gene, perhaps due to a read error. The gene calls are TRBV9 and TRBJ2-1; a weak D match, TRBD2 (6 bases). This CDR3 is 14 amino acids long. From germline, CDR1 is SGDLS and CDR2 YYNGEE. The DNA of the CDR3 is TGTGCCAGCAGCGTAGGTTTGGACTACGATGAGCAGTTCTTC. Protein product: CASSVGLDYDEQFF.

This clone was seen only once. One end of the junction fails to match germline, which may point to a read error. The V and J genes are TRBV2 and TRBJ2-2, with D possibly being TRBD2 (6 bases). Germline assignment: CDR1 SNHLY and CDR2 FYNNEI. This CDR3 region has 16 residues. The chain's CDR3 is CASSGTGGSATGELLF. The CDR3 DNA reads TGTGCCAGCAGTGGAACCGGGGGTTCCGCCACCGGGGAGCTGTTGTTT.

The sample holds a few counts of this clone. V is TRBV6-1 and J is TRBJ1-2, with 7 positions matching TRBD1. Germline V gene data show CDR1 as MNHNS and CDR2 as SASEGT. V shed 4 bases, J shed 5 bases, and the junction held 7 bases outside the gene matches. This CDR3 is built from 14 residues. CDR3 DNA sequence: TGTGCCAGCAGTGGAACCCGGGACAGATATGGCTACACCTTC. This encodes CASSGTRDRYGYTF.

The chain combines TRBV6-1 with TRBJ1-1; D not resolved. Between the trimmed V and J ends, which lost 8 bases and 12 bases, there was a span of 16 bases. The CDR3 sequence is 11 residues long. Germline V gives CDR1 MNHNS, CDR2 SASEGT. The CDR3 protein is CASASGEQTFF. In nucleotides, the CDR3 is TGTGCCAGCGCGTCGGGAGAACAGACTTTCTTT.

This clone was picked up many times. V is TRBV2 and J is TRBJ2-1; 9 positions agree with TRBD2. J gave up 9 bases and V 8 bases, and 5 bases lay outside the gene matches. This CDR3 contains 12 residues. The germline V gene has CDR1 SNHLY and CDR2 FYNNEI. CDR3 nucleotides: TGTGCCAGCCTTGGAGCGGGGGGTGAGCAGTTCTTC. Its translation is CASLGAGGEQFF.